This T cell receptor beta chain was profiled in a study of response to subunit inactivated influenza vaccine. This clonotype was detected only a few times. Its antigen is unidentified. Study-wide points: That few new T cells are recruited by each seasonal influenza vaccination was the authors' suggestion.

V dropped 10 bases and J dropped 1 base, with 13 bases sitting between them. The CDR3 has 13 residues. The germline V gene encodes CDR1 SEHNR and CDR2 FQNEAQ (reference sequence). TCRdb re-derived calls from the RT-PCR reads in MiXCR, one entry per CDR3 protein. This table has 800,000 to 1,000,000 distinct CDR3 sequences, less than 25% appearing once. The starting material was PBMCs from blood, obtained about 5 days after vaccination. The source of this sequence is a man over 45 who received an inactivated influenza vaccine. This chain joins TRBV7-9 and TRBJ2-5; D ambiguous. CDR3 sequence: CATHDVSQETQYF. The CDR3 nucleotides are TGTGCCACTCATGATGTGAGCCAAGAGACCCAGTACTTC.